Listed here is a single T cell receptor (beta chain). This specimen comes from a study of blood T cell repertoires in COVID-19. The CDR3 length is 13 residues. With 2 bases removed from V and 4 bases from J, the gap between germline ends came to 8 bases. Germline V CDR1 and CDR2: SQVTM, ANQGSEA. The table came from immunoSEQ multiplex PCR; TCRdb's copy has only in-frame clones and leaves some out. This sample yields about 230,000 clones, of which under 90% are seen a single time; 4% belongs to the top ten. The origin of this receptor is a woman in her twenties or thirties with acute COVID-19. Material: PBMCs or T cells enriched from blood (not recorded which). The genes are TRBV29-1 and TRBJ2-2; D is possibly TRBD1 (6 bases). Here the CDR3 reads CSVEQGSTGELFF. CDR3 DNA: TGCAGCGTTGAACAGGGGAGCACCGGGGAGCTGTTTTTT.